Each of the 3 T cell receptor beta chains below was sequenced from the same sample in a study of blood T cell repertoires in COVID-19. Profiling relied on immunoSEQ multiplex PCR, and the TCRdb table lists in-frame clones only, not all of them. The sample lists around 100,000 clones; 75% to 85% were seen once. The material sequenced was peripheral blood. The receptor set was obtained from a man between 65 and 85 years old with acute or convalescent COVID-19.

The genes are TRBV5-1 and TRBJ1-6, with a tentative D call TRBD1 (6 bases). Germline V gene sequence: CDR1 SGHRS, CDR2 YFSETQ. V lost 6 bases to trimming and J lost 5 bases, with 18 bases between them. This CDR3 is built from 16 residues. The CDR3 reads CASTDLRQGNNSPLHF. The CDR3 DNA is TGCGCCAGCACCGACCTACGGCAGGGGAATAATTCACCCCTCCACTTT.

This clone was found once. The CDR3 is CASRADLTSGNTIYF. DNA for the CDR3: TGTGCCAGTAGGGCCGACTTAACCTCTGGAAACACCATATATTTT. The chain uses TRBV19 and TRBJ1-3, with no clear D. The length of the CDR3 is 15 residues. Trimming shortened V by 6 bases and J by 0 bases, and 12 bases separated the two germline ends. Germline lookup yields CDR1 LNHDA and CDR2 SQIVND (reference sequence).

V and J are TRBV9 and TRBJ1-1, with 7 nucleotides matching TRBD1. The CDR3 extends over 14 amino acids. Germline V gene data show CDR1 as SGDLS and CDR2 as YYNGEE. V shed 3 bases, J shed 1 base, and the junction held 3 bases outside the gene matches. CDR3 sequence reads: CASSAGGRNTEAFF. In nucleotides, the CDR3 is TGTGCCAGCAGCGCAGGGGGTAGGAACACTGAAGCTTTCTTT.